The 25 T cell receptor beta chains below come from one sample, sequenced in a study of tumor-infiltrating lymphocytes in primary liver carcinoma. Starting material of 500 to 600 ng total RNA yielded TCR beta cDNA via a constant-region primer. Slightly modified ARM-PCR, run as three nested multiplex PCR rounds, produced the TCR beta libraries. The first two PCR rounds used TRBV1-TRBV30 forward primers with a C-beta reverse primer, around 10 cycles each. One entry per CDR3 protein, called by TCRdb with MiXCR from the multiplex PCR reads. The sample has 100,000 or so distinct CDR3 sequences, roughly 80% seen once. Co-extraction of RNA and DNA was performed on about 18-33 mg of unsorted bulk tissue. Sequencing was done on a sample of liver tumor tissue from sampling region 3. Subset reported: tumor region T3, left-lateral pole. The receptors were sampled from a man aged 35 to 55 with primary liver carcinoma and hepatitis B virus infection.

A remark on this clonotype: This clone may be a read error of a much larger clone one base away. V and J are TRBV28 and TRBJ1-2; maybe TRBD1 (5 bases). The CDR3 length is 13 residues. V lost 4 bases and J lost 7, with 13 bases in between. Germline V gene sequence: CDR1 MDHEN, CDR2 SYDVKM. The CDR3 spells CASSSWGPFGYTF. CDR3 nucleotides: TGTGCCAGCAGTTCCTGGGGACCCTTTGGCTACACCTTC.

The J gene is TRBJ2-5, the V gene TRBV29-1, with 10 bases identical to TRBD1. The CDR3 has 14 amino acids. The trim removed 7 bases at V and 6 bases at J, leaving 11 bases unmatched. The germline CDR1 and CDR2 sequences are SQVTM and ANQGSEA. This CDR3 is CSAASGTGEKTQYF. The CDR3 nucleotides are TGCAGCGCTGCTTCCGGGACAGGGGAAAAGACCCAGTACTTC.

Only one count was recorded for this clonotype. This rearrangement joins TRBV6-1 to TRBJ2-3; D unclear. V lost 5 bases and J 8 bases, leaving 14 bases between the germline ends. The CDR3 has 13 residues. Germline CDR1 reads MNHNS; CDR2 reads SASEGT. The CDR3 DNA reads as TGTGCCAGCAGTCCCGGGTGCCCAGTTACGCAGTATTTT. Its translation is CASSPGCPVTQYF.

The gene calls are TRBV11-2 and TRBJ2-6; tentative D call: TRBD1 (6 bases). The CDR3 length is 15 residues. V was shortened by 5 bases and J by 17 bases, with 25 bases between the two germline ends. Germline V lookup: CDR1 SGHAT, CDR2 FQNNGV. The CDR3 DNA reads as TGTGCCAGCAGCATTGACAGGACTGGGGCCAACCTCTTGACTTTC. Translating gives CASSIDRTGANLLTF.

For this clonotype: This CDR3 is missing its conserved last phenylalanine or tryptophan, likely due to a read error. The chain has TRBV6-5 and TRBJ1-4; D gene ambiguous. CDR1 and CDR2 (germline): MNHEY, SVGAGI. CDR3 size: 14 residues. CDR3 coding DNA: TGTGCCAGCCGGCTAGTAGCAGCTAAAGAAAAACTGTTTTAT. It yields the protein CASRLVAAKEKLFY.

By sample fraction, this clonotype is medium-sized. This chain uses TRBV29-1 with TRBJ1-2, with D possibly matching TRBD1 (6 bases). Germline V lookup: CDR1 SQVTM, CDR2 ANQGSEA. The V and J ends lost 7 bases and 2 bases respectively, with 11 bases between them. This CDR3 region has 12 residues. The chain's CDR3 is CSAGQRNYGYTF. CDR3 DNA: TGCAGCGCAGGACAGCGCAACTATGGCTACACCTTC.

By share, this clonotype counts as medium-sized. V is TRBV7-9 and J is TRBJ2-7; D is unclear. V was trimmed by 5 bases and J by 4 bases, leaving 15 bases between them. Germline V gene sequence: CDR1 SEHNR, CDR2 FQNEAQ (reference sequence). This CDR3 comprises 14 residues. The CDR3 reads CASSTTGPPYEQYF. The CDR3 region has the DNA TGTGCCAGCAGCACTACGGGCCCCCCATACGAGCAGTACTTC.

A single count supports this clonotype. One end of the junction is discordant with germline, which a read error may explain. CDR3 residues: CAGSVNANQPQHF. DNA for the CDR3: TGTGCCGGCAGTGTTAATGCCAATCAGCCCCAGCATTTT. This chain uses TRBV12-3 or TRBV12-4 with TRBJ1-5; D remains unclear. The CDR3 loop spans 13 amino acids.

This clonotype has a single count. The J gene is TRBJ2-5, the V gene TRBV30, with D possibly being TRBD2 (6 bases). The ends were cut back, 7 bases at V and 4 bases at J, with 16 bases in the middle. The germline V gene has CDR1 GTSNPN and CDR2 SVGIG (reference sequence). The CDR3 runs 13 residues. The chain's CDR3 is CALNTGVAETQYF. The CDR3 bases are TGTGCCTTAAACACGGGGGTGGCAGAGACCCAGTACTTC.

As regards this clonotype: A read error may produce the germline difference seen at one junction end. The CDR3 region is CASTLQSDNYGYIF. Written as DNA, the CDR3 is TGTGCCAGCACCTTACAGTCGGACAACTATGGCTACATCTTC. J is TRBJ1-2 and V is TRBV6-6; D is possibly TRBD1 (5 bases). Germline values: CDR1 MNHNY, CDR2 SVGAGI (reference sequence). The CDR3 contains 14 residues.

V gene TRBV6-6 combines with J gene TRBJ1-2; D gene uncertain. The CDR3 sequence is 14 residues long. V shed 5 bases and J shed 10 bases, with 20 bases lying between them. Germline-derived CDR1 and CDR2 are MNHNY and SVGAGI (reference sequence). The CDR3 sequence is CASSPGTRTIDYTF. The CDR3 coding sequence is TGTGCCAGCAGTCCAGGAACGCGGACGATCGACTACACCTTC.

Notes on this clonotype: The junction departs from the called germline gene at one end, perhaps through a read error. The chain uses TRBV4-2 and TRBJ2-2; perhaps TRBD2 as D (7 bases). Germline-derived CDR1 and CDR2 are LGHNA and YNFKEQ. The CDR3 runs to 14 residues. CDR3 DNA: TGTGCCAGCAGCCCGGAACGTTCCACCGGGGGGCTGTTCTTT. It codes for CASSPERSTGGLFF.

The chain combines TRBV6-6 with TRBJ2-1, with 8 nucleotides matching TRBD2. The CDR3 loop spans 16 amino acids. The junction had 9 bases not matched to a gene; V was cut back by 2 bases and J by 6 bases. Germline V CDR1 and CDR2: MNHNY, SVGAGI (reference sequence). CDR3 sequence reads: CASSYRGGGPSNEQFF. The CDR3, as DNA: TGTGCCAGCAGTTACCGGGGCGGGGGGCCCAGCAATGAGCAGTTCTTC.

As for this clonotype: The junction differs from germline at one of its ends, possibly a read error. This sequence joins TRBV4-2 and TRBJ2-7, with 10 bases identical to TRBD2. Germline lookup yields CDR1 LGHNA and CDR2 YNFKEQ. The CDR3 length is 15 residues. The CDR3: CASNQGASGSYEQYF. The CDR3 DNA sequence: TGTGCCAGCAACCAAGGTGCTAGCGGGAGCTACGAGCAGTACTTC.

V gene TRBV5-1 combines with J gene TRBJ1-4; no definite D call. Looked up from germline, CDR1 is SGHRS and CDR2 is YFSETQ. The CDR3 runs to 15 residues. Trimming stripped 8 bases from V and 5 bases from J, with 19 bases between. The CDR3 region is CASGRVRPTNEKLFF. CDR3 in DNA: TGCGCCAGTGGTCGCGTCAGACCGACAAATGAAAAACTGTTTTTT.

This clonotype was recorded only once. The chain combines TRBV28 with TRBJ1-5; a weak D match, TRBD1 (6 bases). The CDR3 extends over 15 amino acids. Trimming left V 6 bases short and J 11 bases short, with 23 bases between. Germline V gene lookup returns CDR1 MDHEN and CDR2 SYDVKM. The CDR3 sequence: CASSPGVYSNQSQHF. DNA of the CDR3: TGTGCCAGCAGCCCAGGGGTTTATAGCAATCAATCCCAGCATTTT. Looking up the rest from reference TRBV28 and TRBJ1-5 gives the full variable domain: DVKVTQSSRYLVKRTGEKVFLECVQDMDHENMFWYRQDPGLGLRLIYFSYDVKMKEKGDIPEGYSVSREKKERFSLILESASTNQTSMYLCASSPGVYSNQSQHFGDGTRLSIL.

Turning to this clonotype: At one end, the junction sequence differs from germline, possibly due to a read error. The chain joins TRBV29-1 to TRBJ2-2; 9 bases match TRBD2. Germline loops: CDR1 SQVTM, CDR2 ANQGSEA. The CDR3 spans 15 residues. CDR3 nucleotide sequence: TGCAGCGTTGGGACTAGCGCGGCGAACATCAGGGAGCTGCTTTTT. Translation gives CSVGTSAANIRELLF.

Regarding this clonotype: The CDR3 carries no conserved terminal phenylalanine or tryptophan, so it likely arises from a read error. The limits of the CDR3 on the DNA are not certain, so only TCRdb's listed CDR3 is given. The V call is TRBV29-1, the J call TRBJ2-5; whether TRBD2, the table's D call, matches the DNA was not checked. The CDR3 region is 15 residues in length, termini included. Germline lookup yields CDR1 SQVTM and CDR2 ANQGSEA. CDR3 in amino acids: CNVEGPGHFQETLYY.

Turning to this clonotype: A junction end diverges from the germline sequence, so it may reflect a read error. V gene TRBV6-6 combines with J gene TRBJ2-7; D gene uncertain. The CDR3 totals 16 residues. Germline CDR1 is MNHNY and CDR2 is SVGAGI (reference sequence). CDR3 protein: CTSSYPVAGRTYEQYF. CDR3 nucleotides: TGTACCAGCAGTTACCCCGTAGCCGGTCGCACCTACGAGCAGTACTTC.

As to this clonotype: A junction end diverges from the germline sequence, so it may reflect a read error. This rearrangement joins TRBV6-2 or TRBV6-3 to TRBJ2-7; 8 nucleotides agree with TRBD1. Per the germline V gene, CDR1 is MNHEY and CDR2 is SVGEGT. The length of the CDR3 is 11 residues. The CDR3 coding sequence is TGTGCGAGCACCGACAGGGGCGAGAAGTACTTC. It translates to CASTDRGEKYF.

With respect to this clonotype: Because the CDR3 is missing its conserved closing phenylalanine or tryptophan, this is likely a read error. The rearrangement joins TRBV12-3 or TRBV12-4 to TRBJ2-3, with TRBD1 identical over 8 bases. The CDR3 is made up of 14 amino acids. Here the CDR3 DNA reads TGTGCCACCAGTATCACAGGGGGTGGGGATACGCAGTATTCT. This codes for CATSITGGGDTQYS.

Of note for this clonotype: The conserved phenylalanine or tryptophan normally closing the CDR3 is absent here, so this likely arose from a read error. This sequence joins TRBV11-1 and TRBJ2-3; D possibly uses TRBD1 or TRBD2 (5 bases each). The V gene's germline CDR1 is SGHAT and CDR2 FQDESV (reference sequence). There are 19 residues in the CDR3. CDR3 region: CASSSGGSSVGARTDMQYI. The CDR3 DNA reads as TGTGCCAGCAGCTCTGGGGGAAGCTCTGTTGGAGCCCGCACGGATATGCAGTATATT.

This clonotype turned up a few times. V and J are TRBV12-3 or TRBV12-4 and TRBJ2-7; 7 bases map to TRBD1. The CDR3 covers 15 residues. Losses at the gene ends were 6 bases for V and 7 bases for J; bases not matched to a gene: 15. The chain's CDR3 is CASRQTQQGLYEQYF. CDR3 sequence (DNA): TGTGCCAGCAGACAAACACAACAGGGGCTCTATGAGCAGTACTTC.

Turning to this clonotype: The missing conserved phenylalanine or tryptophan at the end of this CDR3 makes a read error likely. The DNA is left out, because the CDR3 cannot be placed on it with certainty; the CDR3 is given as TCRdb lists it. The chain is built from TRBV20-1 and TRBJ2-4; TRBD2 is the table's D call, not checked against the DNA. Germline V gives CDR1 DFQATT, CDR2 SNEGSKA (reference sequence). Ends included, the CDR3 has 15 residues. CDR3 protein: CSARGPRDYKNIQCL.

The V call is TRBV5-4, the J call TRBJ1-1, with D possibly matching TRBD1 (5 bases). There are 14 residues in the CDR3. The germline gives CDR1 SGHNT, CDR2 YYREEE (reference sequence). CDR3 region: CTISLGVLNTEAFF. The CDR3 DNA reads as TGTACCATCAGCTTGGGGGTCTTGAACACTGAAGCTTTCTTT.